This T cell receptor (beta chain) was captured by sequencing in a study of cytomegalovirus exposure and HLA in healthy donors. This table comes from immunoSEQ multiplex PCR, and its TCRdb copy is limited to in-frame clones, with some not included. The table has some 240,000 clones, 75% to 90% seen once; the top ten hold roughly 1.2%. The CDR3 consists of 12 residues. In germline, CDR1 is SGHNT, CDR2 YYREEE (reference sequence). V lost 0 bases to trimming and J lost 7 bases, with 7 bases between them. This TCR was sampled from a woman in her 30s in good health and CMV-seropositive. What was sequenced was PBMCs. The V call is TRBV5-4, the J call TRBJ1-1, with D unclear. CDR3 sequence reads: CASSLGQIEAFF. CDR3 DNA: TGTGCCAGCAGCTTGGGGCAGATTGAAGCTTTCTTT.